This record looks at one T cell receptor beta chain sequence and its context. Trimming removed 0 bases at V and 7 bases at J, with 12 bases between. CDR1 is MNHEY and CDR2 is SVGAGI in the germline V gene. The CDR3 runs to 14 residues. The data originate from a study of T cell changes during pregnancy in multiple sclerosis. Sequencing was performed with immunoSEQ multiplex PCR; in TCRdb, only in-frame clones are kept and a portion is missing. The sample includes tens of thousands of clones, around 94% of them seen just once. This clonotype originated in a female donor in good health, enrolled as a control in a pregnancy study. This specimen consisted of peripheral blood, obtained in the third trimester of pregnancy. The chain joins TRBV6-5 to TRBJ1-1; D is perhaps TRBD1 (6 bases). For the CDR3, the DNA is TGTGCCAGCAGTTACTCTAGACAGGTTAATGAAGCTTTCTTT. Translating it yields CASSYSRQVNEAFF.